The clone carrying this T cell receptor beta chain was picked up a small number of times. What it recognizes is unknown. The sample belongs to a study of cytomegalovirus exposure and HLA in healthy donors. Points from the study as a whole: The classifier reportedly diagnosed cytomegalovirus status with high specificity and sensitivity. The study labeled about 160 TCR beta chains cytomegalovirus-associated.

The assay was immunoSEQ multiplex PCR, and TCRdb's table has in-frame clones only and misses some. The profile shows a few hundred thousand clones, 75% to 90% of them singletons. CDR1 is LGHNA, CDR2 YNFKEQ, per germline. V lost 2 bases, J lost 3 bases, and 5 bases lay in between. The CDR3 consists of 12 residues. The clonotype was recovered from a woman between 18 and 29 years old in good health and CMV-seronegative. V is TRBV4-2 and J is TRBJ2-7; no clear D gene. Sequenced sample: PBMCs. The CDR3 DNA sequence: TGTGCCAGCAGCCAACGAGACTACGAGCAGTACTTC. This encodes CASSQRDYEQYF.